This entry lists 28 T cell receptor beta chains sequenced from one sample in a study of blood T cell repertoires in COVID-19. The data were produced by immunoSEQ multiplex PCR, yet TCRdb's version contains in-frame clones alone and is incomplete. The sample yields roughly 73,000 clones, 75% seen once. Material: peripheral blood. These receptor sequences come from a man between 65 and 85 years old with acute or convalescent COVID-19.

This chain's CDR3 is CASSSRGSGEQYF. The CDR3, as DNA: TGTGCCAGCAGTTCCCGGGGGAGCGGCGAGCAGTACTTC. The rearrangement joins TRBV12-3 or TRBV12-4 to TRBJ2-7, with D maybe TRBD2 (6 bases). The CDR3 spans 13 residues. With 4 bases removed from V and 6 bases from J, the gap between germline ends came to 13 bases.

This clone came up a few times. This sequence joins TRBV7-9 and TRBJ2-3; 10 positions agree with TRBD2. CDR1 and CDR2 from the germline V gene are SEHNR and FQNEAQ (reference sequence). CDR3 size: 15 residues. J gave up 3 bases and V 3 bases, and 3 bases lay outside the gene matches. CDR3 in amino acids: CASSFGTSETDTQYF. CDR3 coding DNA: TGTGCCAGCAGCTTTGGGACTAGCGAAACAGATACGCAGTATTTT.

V and J are TRBV15 and TRBJ1-5, with TRBD1 matching 9 bases. V trimming: 4 bases; J trimming: 7 bases; junction bases outside the gene matches: 5. The CDR3 runs to 14 residues. Germline CDR1 reads LNHNV; CDR2 reads YYDKDF (reference sequence). CDR3 nucleotides: TGTGCCACCAGCACCCGGGACAGGGTCCAGCCCCAGCATTTT. It is translated as CATSTRDRVQPQHF.

The chain links TRBV10-3 to TRBJ2-7, with D possibly TRBD2 on 6 matching bases. This CDR3 is built from 12 residues. Germline values: CDR1 ENHRY, CDR2 SYGVKD. With 10 bases removed from V and 0 bases from J, the gap between germline ends came to 10 bases. This chain's CDR3 is CATAGGSYEQYF. The CDR3 DNA sequence: TGTGCCACCGCCGGGGGCTCCTACGAGCAGTACTTC.

The chain links TRBV6-2 or TRBV6-3 to TRBJ2-7; 10 nucleotides line up with TRBD1. Losses at the gene ends were 4 bases for V and 6 bases for J; bases not matched to a gene: 3. The CDR3 covers 13 residues. CDR1 is MNHEY, CDR2 SVGEGT, per germline. CDR3 protein: CASSFGQGGEQYF. The CDR3 DNA sequence: TGTGCCAGCAGTTTCGGACAGGGGGGCGAGCAGTACTTC.

CDR3 nucleotide sequence: TGTGCCACCAGTGATTTGAGGGGGTTCCGAACAGATACGCAGTATTTT. Translation gives CATSDLRGFRTDTQYF. The J gene is TRBJ2-3, the V gene TRBV24-1, with D tentatively TRBD1 (6 bases). The CDR3 is made up of 16 amino acids. CDR1 KGHDR and CDR2 SFDVKD come from the germline V gene. V was shortened by 0 bases and J by 3 bases, with 12 bases between the two germline ends.

The V gene is TRBV9, the J gene TRBJ2-3; 8 positions agree with TRBD2. V lost 0 bases and J lost 5; bases outside the gene matches: 5. The CDR3 is 15 amino acids. CDR1 is SGDLS, CDR2 YYNGEE, per germline. The CDR3 bases are TGTGCCAGCAGCGTAGCAGCGGGAGAAGTAGATACGCAGTATTTT. Translated, it gives CASSVAAGEVDTQYF. Based on the CDR3 plus reference TRBV9 and TRBJ2-3, the full variable domain is DSGVTQTPKHLITATGQRVTLRCSPRSGDLSVYWYQQSLDQGLQFLIQYYNGEERAKGNILERFSAQQFPDLHSELNLSSLELGDSALYFCASSVAAGEVDTQYFGPGTRLTVL.

The chain joins TRBV9 to TRBJ1-2; no firm D call. CDR3 length equals 13 residues. Trimming took 6 bases from V and 6 from J, leaving 15 bases between them. The germline gives CDR1 SGDLS, CDR2 YYNGEE. CDR3 coding DNA: TGTGCCAGCAAAAACAGCGGGGATGATGGCTACACCTTC. Its translation: CASKNSGDDGYTF.

This clone showed up just once. The chain uses TRBV2 and TRBJ1-5; TRBD1 aligns across 7 bases. This CDR3 has 14 residues. V lost 6 bases, J lost 0 bases, and 2 bases stayed unmatched. Germline V CDR1 and CDR2: SNHLY, FYNNEI. In nucleotides, the CDR3 is TGTGCCAGCAGACAGGGGAATAGCAATCAGCCCCAGCATTTT. The encoded protein is CASRQGNSNQPQHF.

The J gene is TRBJ2-3, the V gene TRBV2, with 10 positions matching TRBD2. The CDR3 is 15 residues long. Germline V lookup: CDR1 SNHLY, CDR2 FYNNEI. The ends lost 3 bases at V and 8 bases at J; junction bases unmatched: 8. The CDR3 spells CASSEEGTSASTQYF. The CDR3 DNA is TGTGCCAGCAGTGAGGAGGGGACTAGCGCCAGTACGCAGTATTTT.

This chain connects TRBV12-3 or TRBV12-4 to TRBJ2-1; D uncertain. V gave up 10 bases and J gave up 4 bases, with 11 bases separating them. This CDR3 is 12 amino acids long. CDR3 in DNA: TGTGCCACCTTCTACGGGTACAATGAGCAGTTCTTC. Residues: CATFYGYNEQFF.

The genes are TRBV10-1 and TRBJ2-2, with 7 positions matching TRBD1. This CDR3 is built from 14 residues. J lost 7 bases, V lost 2 bases, and 4 bases had no gene match. CDR1 is WNHNN and CDR2 is SYGVQD in the germline V gene (reference sequence). The CDR3 loop is CASSEEGAGGELFF. CDR3 DNA: TGCGCCAGCAGTGAGGAGGGGGCGGGCGGGGAGCTGTTTTTT.

The rearrangement joins TRBV29-1 to TRBJ2-7; tentative D call: TRBD2 (5 bases). The germline V and J ends were trimmed by 2 bases and 2 bases, with 13 bases remaining between them. This CDR3 has 14 residues. Germline assignment: CDR1 SQVTM and CDR2 ANQGSEA. This CDR3 is CSVESGELPYEQYF. The CDR3 DNA follows: TGCAGCGTTGAAAGCGGAGAGCTTCCCTACGAGCAGTACTTC.

The chain recombines TRBV7-9 with TRBJ1-5; tentatively, D is TRBD1 (5 bases). Trimming took off 3 bases at V and 7 bases at J, with 10 bases between the two ends. CDR1 is SEHNR and CDR2 is FQNEAQ in the germline V gene (reference sequence). The CDR3 is made up of 13 amino acids. The CDR3: CASSFAGDQPQHF. DNA of the CDR3: TGTGCCAGCAGCTTTGCGGGGGACCAGCCCCAGCATTTT.

This chain uses TRBV19 with TRBJ1-2; D remains ambiguous. CDR3 size: 12 residues. Germline V gene lookup returns CDR1 LNHDA and CDR2 SQIVND (reference sequence). V dropped 4 bases and J dropped 8 bases, with 11 bases sitting between them. The DNA of the CDR3 is TGTGCCAGTAGTACCGGGTCCCGCGGCTACACCTTC. It yields the protein CASSTGSRGYTF.

The chain employs TRBV18 and TRBJ2-5; TRBD1 matches 7 bases. V shed 4 bases, J shed 5 bases, and the junction held 7 bases outside the gene matches. In germline, CDR1 is KGHSH, CDR2 LQKENI. This CDR3 has 14 residues. The CDR3 is CASSLAGTVETQYF. CDR3 bases: TGTGCCAGCTCACTAGCCGGGACAGTGGAGACCCAGTACTTC.

Note on this clone: One end of the junction is discordant with germline, which a read error may explain. The V gene is TRBV6-1, the J gene TRBJ1-5; D remains unclear. The CDR3 is made up of 14 amino acids. In germline, CDR1 is MNHNS, CDR2 SASEGT. The CDR3, as DNA: TGTGCCAGCGGTGAGCAGATTAGCAATCAGCCCCAGCATTTT. Translating gives CASGEQISNQPQHF.

The CDR3 protein is CASSFTGENQPQHF. The CDR3 bases are TGTGCCAGCAGCTTCACAGGAGAGAATCAGCCCCAGCATTTT. The chain joins TRBV7-9 to TRBJ1-5; tentative D call: TRBD1 (5 bases). The CDR3 length is 14 residues. V was cut by 3 bases and J by 4 bases, with 10 bases left in between. The V gene's germline CDR1 is SEHNR and CDR2 FQNEAQ (reference sequence).

This clone was detected many times. The chain combines TRBV18 with TRBJ2-7; D gene uncertain. Germline CDR1 reads KGHSH; CDR2 reads LQKENI. The CDR3 is 13 residues long. Trimming cost V 6 bases and J 5 bases, with 14 bases left between them. The CDR3 sequence is CASSTTTWDEQYF. DNA of the CDR3: TGTGCCAGCTCGACGACAACTTGGGACGAGCAGTACTTC. The full variable domain, its missing parts supplied by reference TRBV18 and TRBJ2-7, is NAGVMQNPRHLVRRRGQEARLRCSPMKGHSHVYWYRQLPEEGLKFMVYLQKENIIDESGMPKERFSAEFPKEGPSILRIQQVVRGDSAAYFCASSTTTWDEQYFGPGTRLTVT.

This clone was found once. CDR3 residues: CASSLGQGPSLYQPQHF. The CDR3 nucleotides read TGTGCCAGCAGCTTGGGACAGGGTCCGAGCCTATATCAGCCCCAGCATTTT. The chain recombines TRBV7-9 with TRBJ1-5; 9 bases map to TRBD1. Germline loops: CDR1 SEHNR, CDR2 FQNEAQ (reference sequence). The CDR3 has 17 residues. With V trimmed by 3 bases and J by 5 bases, 11 bases remained unmatched. Supplemented by reference TRBV7-9 and TRBJ1-5, the full variable domain reads DTGVSQNPRHKITKRGQNVTFRCDPISEHNRLYWYRQTLGQGPEFLTYFQNEAQLEKSRLLSDRFSAERPKGSFSTLEIQRTEQGDSAMYLCASSLGQGPSLYQPQHFGDGTRLSIL.

The count of this clone is one. The gene calls are TRBV9 and TRBJ2-2; no definite D call. The CDR3 loop spans 16 amino acids. From germline, CDR1 is SGDLS and CDR2 YYNGEE. The ends were cut back, 0 bases at V and 1 base at J, with 10 bases in the middle. The CDR3 DNA sequence: TGTGCCAGCAGCGTAGGGCCGAACAGGAACACCGGGGAGCTGTTTTTT. Its translation is CASSVGPNRNTGELFF.

The chain carries TRBV12-3 or TRBV12-4 and TRBJ2-3, with D unclear. The CDR3 has 12 amino acids. V was trimmed by 7 bases and J by 3 bases, leaving 8 bases between them. The CDR3 sequence: CASTSRTDTQYF. CDR3 nucleotides: TGTGCCAGCACGTCCCGGACAGATACGCAGTATTTT.

This rearrangement joins TRBV7-6 to TRBJ1-3; 7 bases fit TRBD1. The CDR3 spans 16 residues. V trimming: 5 bases; J trimming: 0 bases; junction bases outside the gene matches: 7. CDR1 and CDR2 from the germline V gene are SGHVS and FNYEAQ. CDR3 sequence reads: CASSPEGQLSGNTIYF. DNA of the CDR3: TGTGCCAGCAGCCCTGAGGGACAGCTCTCTGGAAACACCATATATTTT.

The gene calls are TRBV3-1 (or the pseudogene TRBV3-2) and TRBJ1-5, with no clear D. CDR1 LGHDT and CDR2 YNNKEL come from the germline V gene (reference sequence). This CDR3 spans 14 amino acids. The V and J ends lost 0 bases and 3 bases respectively, with 6 bases between them. The CDR3 here is CASSQDSYNQPQHF. The CDR3 nucleotides are TGTGCCAGCAGCCAAGACAGTTACAATCAGCCCCAGCATTTT.

The chain employs TRBV10-1 and TRBJ2-1; D gene ambiguous. Trimming shortened V by 3 bases and J by 2 bases, and 8 bases separated the two germline ends. This CDR3 is built from 14 residues. In germline, CDR1 is WNHNN, CDR2 SYGVQD (reference sequence). The CDR3 sequence is CASSDAVAYNEQFF. CDR3 nucleotide sequence: TGCGCCAGCAGTGATGCGGTTGCCTACAATGAGCAGTTCTTC.

This clone has ten or more counts. V gene TRBV28 combines with J gene TRBJ2-2; 7 bases agree with TRBD2. J lost 0 bases, V lost 10 bases, and 8 bases had no gene match. CDR3 length equals 15 residues. From germline, CDR1 is MDHEN and CDR2 SYDVKM. The CDR3 nucleotides are TGTGCCATCCGAGAGCGGGACTCGAACACCGGGGAGCTGTTTTTT. This translates into CAIRERDSNTGELFF. The variable domain in full, with the rest retrieved from reference TRBV28 and TRBJ2-2, is DVKVTQSSRYLVKRTGEKVFLECVQDMDHENMFWYRQDPGLGLRLIYFSYDVKMKEKGDIPEGYSVSREKKERFSLILESASTNQTSMYLCAIRERDSNTGELFFGEGSRLTVL.

The chain joins TRBV7-2 to TRBJ2-5, with TRBD2 identical over 11 bases. Looked up from germline, CDR1 is SGHTA and CDR2 is FQGNSA. Trimming removed 2 bases from V and 2 bases from J; junction bases left unmatched: 4. This CDR3 is built from 16 residues. Here the CDR3 reads CASSLMRLAGQETQYF. Here the CDR3 DNA reads TGTGCCAGCAGCTTAATGAGACTAGCGGGACAAGAGACCCAGTACTTC.

The chain uses TRBV15 and TRBJ1-3; 7 nucleotides line up with TRBD1. V trimming: 2 bases; J trimming: 0 bases; junction bases outside the gene matches: 7. The germline gives CDR1 LNHNV, CDR2 YYDKDF (reference sequence). There are 17 residues in the CDR3. The CDR3 DNA reads TGTGCCACCAGCAGACCAAGAGGGGGCATCTCTGGAAACACCATATATTTT. It specifies CATSRPRGGISGNTIYF. Filled out from reference TRBV15 and TRBJ1-3, the complete variable domain reads DAMVIQNPRYQVTQFGKPVTLSCSQTLNHNVMYWYQQKSSQAPKLLFHYYDKDFNNEADTPDNFQSRRPNTSFCFLDIRSPGLGDTAMYLCATSRPRGGISGNTIYFGEGSWLTVV.